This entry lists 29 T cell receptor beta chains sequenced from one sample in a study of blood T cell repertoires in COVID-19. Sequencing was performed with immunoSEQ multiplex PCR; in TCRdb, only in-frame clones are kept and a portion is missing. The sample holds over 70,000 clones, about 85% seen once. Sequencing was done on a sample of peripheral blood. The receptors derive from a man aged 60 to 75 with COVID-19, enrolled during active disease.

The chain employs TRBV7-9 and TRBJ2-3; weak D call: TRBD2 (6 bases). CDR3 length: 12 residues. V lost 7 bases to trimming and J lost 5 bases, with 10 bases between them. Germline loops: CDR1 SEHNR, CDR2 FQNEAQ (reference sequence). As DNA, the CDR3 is TGTGCCAGCATCGGGAGCGGAGATACGCAGTATTTT. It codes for CASIGSGDTQYF. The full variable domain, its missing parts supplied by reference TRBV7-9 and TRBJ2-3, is DTGVSQNPRHKITKRGQNVTFRCDPISEHNRLYWYRQTLGQGPEFLTYFQNEAQLEKSRLLSDRFSAERPKGSFSTLEIQRTEQGDSAMYLCASIGSGDTQYFGPGTRLTVL.

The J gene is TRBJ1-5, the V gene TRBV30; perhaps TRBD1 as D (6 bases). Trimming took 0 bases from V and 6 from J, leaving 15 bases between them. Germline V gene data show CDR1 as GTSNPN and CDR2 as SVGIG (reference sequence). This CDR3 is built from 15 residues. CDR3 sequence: CAWSVQGGRIQPQHF. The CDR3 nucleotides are TGTGCCTGGAGTGTACAAGGGGGTAGGATTCAGCCCCAGCATTTT.

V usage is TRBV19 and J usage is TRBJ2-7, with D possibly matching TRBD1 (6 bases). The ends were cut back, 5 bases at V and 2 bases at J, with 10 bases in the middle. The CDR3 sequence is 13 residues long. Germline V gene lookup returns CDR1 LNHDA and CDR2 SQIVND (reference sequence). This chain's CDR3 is CASSADSTYEQYF. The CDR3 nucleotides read TGTGCCAGTAGTGCGGACAGTACCTACGAGCAGTACTTC. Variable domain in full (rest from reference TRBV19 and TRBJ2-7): DGGITQSPKYLFRKEGQNVTLSCEQNLNHDAMYWYRQDPGQGLRLIYYSQIVNDFQKGDIAEGYSVSREKKESFPLTVTSAQKNPTAFYLCASSADSTYEQYFGPGTRLTVT.

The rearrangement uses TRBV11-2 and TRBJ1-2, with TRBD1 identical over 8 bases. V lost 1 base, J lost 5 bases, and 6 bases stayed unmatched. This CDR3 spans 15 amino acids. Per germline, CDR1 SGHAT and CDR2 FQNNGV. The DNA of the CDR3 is TGTGCCAGCAGCTTAGGTTCAGGGGGCGTATATGGCTACACCTTC. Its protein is CASSLGSGGVYGYTF.

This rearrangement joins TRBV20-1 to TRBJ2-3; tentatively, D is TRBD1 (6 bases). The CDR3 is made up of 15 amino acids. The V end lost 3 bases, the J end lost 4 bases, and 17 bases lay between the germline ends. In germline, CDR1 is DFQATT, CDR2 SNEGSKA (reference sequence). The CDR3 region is CSASPGALAADTQYF. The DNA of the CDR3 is TGCAGTGCTAGTCCAGGGGCGCTGGCGGCAGATACGCAGTATTTT.

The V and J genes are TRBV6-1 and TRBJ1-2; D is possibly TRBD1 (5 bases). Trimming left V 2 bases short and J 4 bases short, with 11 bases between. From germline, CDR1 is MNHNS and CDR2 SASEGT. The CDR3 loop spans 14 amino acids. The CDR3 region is CASSEPGPGYGYTF. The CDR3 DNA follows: TGTGCCAGCAGTGAACCAGGGCCCGGCTATGGCTACACCTTC.

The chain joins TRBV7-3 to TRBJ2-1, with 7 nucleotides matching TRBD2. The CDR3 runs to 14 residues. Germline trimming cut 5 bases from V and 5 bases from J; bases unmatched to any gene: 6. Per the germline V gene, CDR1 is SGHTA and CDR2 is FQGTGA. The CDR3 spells CASSLSSGNNEQFF. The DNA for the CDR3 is TGTGCCAGCAGCCTTTCTAGCGGCAACAATGAGCAGTTCTTC.

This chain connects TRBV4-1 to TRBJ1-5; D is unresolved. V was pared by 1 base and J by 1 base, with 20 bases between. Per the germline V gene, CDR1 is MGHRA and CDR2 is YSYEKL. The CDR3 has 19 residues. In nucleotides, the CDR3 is TGCGCCAGCAGCCAAGGTGAGTTTGTCGGGAGGAGGAGCAATCAGCCCCAGCATTTT. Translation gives CASSQGEFVGRRSNQPQHF.

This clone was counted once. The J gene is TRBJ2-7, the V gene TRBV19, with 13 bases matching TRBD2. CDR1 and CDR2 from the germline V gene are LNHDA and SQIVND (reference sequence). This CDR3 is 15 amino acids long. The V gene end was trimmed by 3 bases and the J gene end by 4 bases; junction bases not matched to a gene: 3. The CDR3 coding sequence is TGTGCCAGTAGTATGGGGACTAGCGGGATTTACGAGCAGTACTTC. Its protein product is CASSMGTSGIYEQYF.

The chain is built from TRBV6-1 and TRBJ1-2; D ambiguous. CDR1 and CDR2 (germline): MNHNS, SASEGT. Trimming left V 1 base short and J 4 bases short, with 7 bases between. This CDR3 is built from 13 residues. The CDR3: CASSEGLIYGYTF. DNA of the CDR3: TGTGCCAGCAGTGAAGGACTGATCTATGGCTACACCTTC.

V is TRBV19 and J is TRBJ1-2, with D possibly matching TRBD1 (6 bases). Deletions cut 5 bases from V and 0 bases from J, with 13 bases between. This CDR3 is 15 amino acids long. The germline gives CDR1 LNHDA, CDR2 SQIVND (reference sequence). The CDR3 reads CASSLSTGPNYGYTF. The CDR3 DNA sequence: TGTGCCAGTAGTTTGTCGACAGGTCCTAACTATGGCTACACCTTC.

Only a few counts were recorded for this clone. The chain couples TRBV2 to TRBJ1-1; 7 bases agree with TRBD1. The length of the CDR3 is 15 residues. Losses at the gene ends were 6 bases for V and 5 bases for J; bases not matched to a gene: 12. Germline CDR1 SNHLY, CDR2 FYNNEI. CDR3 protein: CASRQGTAFRTEAFF. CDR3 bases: TGTGCCAGCAGGCAGGGGACAGCCTTTAGGACTGAAGCTTTCTTT.

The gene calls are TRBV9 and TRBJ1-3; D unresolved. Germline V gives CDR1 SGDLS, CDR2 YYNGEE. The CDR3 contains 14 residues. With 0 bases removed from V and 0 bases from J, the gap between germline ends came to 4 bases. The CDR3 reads CASSVDLSGNTIYF. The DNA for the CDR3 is TGTGCCAGCAGCGTAGATCTCTCTGGAAACACCATATATTTT.

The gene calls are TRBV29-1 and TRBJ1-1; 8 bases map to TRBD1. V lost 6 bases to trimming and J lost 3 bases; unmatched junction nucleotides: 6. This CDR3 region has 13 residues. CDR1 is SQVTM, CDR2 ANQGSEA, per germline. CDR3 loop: CSVGYRGDTEAFF. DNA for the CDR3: TGCAGCGTGGGCTACAGGGGGGACACTGAAGCTTTCTTT.

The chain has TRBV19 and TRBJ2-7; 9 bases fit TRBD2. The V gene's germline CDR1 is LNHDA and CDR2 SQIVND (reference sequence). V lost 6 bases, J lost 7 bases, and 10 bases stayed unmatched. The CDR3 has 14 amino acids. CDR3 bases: TGTGCCAGTAGACCGAACCCAGCGGGGGGTGAGCAGTACTTC. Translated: CASRPNPAGGEQYF.

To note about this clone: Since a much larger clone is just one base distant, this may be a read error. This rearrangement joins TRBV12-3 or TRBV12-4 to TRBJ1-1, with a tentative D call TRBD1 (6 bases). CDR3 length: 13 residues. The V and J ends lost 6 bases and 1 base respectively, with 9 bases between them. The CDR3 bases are TGTGCCAGCAGGTTACAGGGGAACACTGAAGCTTTCTTT. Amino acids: CASRLQGNTEAFF.

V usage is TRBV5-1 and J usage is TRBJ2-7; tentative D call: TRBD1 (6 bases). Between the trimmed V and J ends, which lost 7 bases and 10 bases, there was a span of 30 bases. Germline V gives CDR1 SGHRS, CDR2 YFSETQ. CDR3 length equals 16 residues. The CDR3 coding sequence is TGCGCCAGCCGATCGGACAGATCTGTAGGCGCCCAGCATCAGTACTTC. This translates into CASRSDRSVGAQHQYF.

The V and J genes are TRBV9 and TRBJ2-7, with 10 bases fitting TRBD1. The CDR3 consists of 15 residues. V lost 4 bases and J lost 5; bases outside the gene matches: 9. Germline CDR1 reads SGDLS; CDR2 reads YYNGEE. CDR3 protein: CASSTQDRGLDEQYF. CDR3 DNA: TGTGCCAGCAGCACACAAGACAGGGGGCTGGACGAGCAGTACTTC.

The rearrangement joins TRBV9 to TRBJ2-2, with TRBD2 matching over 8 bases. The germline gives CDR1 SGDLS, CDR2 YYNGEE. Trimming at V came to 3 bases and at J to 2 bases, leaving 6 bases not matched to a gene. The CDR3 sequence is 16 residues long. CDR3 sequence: CASSEERGLNTGELFF. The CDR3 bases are TGTGCCAGCAGCGAGGAGCGGGGGCTAAACACCGGGGAGCTGTTTTTT. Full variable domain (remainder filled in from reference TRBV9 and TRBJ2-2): DSGVTQTPKHLITATGQRVTLRCSPRSGDLSVYWYQQSLDQGLQFLIQYYNGEERAKGNILERFSAQQFPDLHSELNLSSLELGDSALYFCASSEERGLNTGELFFGEGSRLTVL.

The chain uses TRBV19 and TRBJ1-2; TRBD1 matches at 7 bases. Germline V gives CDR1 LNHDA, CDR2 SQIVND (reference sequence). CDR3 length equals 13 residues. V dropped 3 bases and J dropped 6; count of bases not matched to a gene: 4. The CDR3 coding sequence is TGTGCCAGTAGTATGGGGCAGGGGGATGGCTACACCTTC. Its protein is CASSMGQGDGYTF.

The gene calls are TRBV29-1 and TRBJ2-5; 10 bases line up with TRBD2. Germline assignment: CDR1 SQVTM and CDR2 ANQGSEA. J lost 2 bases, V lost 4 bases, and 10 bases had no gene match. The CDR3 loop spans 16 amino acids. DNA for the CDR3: TGCAGCGTTGTCTGGGGGGCTAGCGGGGGTCAAGAGACCCAGTACTTC. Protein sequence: CSVVWGASGGQETQYF.

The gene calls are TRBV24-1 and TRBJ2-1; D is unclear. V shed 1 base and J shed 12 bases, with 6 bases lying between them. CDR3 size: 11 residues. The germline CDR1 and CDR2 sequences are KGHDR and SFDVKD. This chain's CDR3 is CATSDFTVQFF. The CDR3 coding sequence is TGTGCCACCAGTGATTTTACTGTGCAGTTCTTC.

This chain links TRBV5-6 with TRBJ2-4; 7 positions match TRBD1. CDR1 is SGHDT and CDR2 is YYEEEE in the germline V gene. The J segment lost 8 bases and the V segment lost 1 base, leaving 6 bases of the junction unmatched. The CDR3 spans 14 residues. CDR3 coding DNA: TGTGCCAGCAGCTTGAGGGGGCTAATGGACATTCAGTACTTC. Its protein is CASSLRGLMDIQYF.

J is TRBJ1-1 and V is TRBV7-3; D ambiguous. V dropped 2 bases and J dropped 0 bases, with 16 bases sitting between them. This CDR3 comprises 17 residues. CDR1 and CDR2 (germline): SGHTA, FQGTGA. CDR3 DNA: TGTGCCAGCAGCTTACGCACTCCGGATAGCATGAACACTGAAGCTTTCTTT. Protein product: CASSLRTPDSMNTEAFF.

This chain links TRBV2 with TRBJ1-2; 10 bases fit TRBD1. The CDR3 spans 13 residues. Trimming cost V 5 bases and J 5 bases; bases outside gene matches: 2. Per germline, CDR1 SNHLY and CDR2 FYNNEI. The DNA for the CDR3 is TGTGCCAGCAGTCGGACAGGGGGTTATGGCTACACCTTC. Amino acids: CASSRTGGYGYTF.

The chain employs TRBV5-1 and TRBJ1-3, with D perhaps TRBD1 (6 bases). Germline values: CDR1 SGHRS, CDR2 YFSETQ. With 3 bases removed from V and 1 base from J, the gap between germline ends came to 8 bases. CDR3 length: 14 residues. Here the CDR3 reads CASSSQGSGNTIYF. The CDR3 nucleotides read TGCGCCAGCAGCTCCCAGGGGTCTGGAAACACCATATATTTT.

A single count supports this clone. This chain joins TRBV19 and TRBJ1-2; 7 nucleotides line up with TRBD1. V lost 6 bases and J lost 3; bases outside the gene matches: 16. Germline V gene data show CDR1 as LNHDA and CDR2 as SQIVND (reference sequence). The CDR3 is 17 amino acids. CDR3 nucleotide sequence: TGTGCCAGTAGGATCGTCCATCCGGGACAGTTGGACTATGGCTACACCTTC. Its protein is CASRIVHPGQLDYGYTF. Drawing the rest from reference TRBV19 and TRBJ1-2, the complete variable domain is DGGITQSPKYLFRKEGQNVTLSCEQNLNHDAMYWYRQDPGQGLRLIYYSQIVNDFQKGDIAEGYSVSREKKESFPLTVTSAQKNPTAFYLCASRIVHPGQLDYGYTFGSGTRLTVV.

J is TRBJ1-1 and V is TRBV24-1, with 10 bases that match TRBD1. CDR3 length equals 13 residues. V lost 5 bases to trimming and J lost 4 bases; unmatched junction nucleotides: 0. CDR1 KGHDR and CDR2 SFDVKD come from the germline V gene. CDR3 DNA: TGTGCCACCAGTGGGACAGGGGGCACTGAAGCTTTCTTT. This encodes CATSGTGGTEAFF.

The CDR3 nucleotides read TGTGCCAGCTCACCAGTTGGACAGGGTGGTCAGCCCCAGCATTTT. It codes for CASSPVGQGGQPQHF. This chain connects TRBV18 to TRBJ1-5, with 8 nucleotides matching TRBD1. V shed 2 bases and J 6 bases; nucleotides not matched to a gene: 6. The germline CDR1 and CDR2 sequences are KGHSH and LQKENI. The CDR3 has 15 residues.